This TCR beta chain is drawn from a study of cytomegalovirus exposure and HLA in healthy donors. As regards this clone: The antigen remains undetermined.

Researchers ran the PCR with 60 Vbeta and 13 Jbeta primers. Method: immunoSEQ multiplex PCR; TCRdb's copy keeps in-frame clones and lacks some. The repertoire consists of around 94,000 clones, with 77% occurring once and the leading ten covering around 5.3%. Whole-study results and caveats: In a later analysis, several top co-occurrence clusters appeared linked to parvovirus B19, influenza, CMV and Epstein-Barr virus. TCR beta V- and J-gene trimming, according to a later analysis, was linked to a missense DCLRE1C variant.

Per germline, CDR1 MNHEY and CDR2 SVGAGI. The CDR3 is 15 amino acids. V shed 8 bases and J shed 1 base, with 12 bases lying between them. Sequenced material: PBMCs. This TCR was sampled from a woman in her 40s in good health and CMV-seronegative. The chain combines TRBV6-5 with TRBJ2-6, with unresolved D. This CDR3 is CASGRQLSGANVLTF. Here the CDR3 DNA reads TGTGCCAGCGGGCGACAACTTTCTGGGGCCAACGTCCTGACTTTC.